This paragraph covers one TCR beta chain sequence. The antigen remains unidentified. This entry is derived from a study of cytomegalovirus exposure and HLA in healthy donors. Study-wide points: 150 to 200 TCR beta chains were listed as cytomegalovirus-associated. A later analysis showed HLA-associated TCR beta chains outstripping equally common others in clonal expansion. Within the data, a cluster of highly shared sequence variants was likely a sequencing artifact.

From germline, CDR1 is LNHDA and CDR2 SQIVND (reference sequence). Losses at the gene ends were 5 bases for V and 1 base for J; bases not matched to a gene: 8. CDR3 length: 15 amino acids. PCR amplification relied on 60 Vbeta primers (plus 13 Jbeta primers). Authors' analysis steps: Among the unique TCR beta chains that a later analysis counted, some 73 million in all, 10 million to 14 million were shared. Using immunoSEQ multiplex PCR, the repertoire was profiled, and TCRdb retains in-frame clones only, with some absent. The V and J calls and clone size come from that table; D and trimming were worked out from the DNA. The sample includes around 150,000 clones, around three quarters of them seen just once.

Sequenced sample: PBMCs. This receptor was identified in a man in his forties in good health and CMV-seronegative. This chain links TRBV19 with TRBJ2-7; TRBD2 aligns across 7 bases. DNA for the CDR3: TGTGCCAGTAGTGACCGGGGACTAAGTTCCTACGAGCAGTACTTC. Its protein product is CASSDRGLSSYEQYF.